A selection of T cell receptor beta chains follows, all from one sample in a study of T cells in Graves' hyperthyroidism and ophthalmopathy. TCRdb re-derived calls from the multiplex PCR reads in MiXCR, one entry per CDR3 protein. The repertoire consists of hundreds of thousands of distinct CDR3 sequences, with more than 30% occurring once and the leading ten covering 8.9%. Sequenced: blood. Every receptor here comes from a man younger than 30 with Graves' hyperthyroidism. Both conserved end residues are part of each CDR3. A D gene is named only where the DNA matches it firmly. Only some rows state a clone size, as once, few, many or a class for expanded clones.

clone size | J gene | CDR3 length | V gene | D gene | CDR3 protein | CDR3 DNA
. | TRBJ1-5 | 12 | TRBV10-3 | . | CASKSYNQPQHF | TGTGCCAGCAAAAGCTACAATCAGCCCCAGCATTTT
. | TRBJ1-1 | 14 | TRBV13 | . | CASSRPGENTEAFF | TGTGCCAGCAGCCGCCCAGGTGAGAACACTGAAGCTTTCTTT
. | TRBJ2-7 | 16 | TRBV25-1 | TRBD2 | CASSVGGLAGGEEQYF | TGTGCCAGCAGCGTAGGGGGACTAGCGGGAGGCGAGGAGCAGTACTTC
few | TRBJ2-3 | 12 | TRBV29-1 | TRBD1 | CSVVTGADTQYF | TGCAGCGTTGTTACAGGGGCCGATACGCAGTATTTT
few | TRBJ1-4 | 15 | TRBV12-3/TRBV12-4 | . | CASSLTAGHNEKLFF | TGTGCCAGCAGTTTAACGGCAGGCCATAATGAAAAACTGTTTTTT
. | TRBJ2-7 | 15 | TRBV20-1 | . | CSARSPRGKGYEQYF | TGCAGTGCTAGATCCCCTCGGGGGAAGGGCTACGAGCAGTACTTC
. | TRBJ2-5 | 15 | TRBV5-6 | TRBD1 | CASSTDRLVRVTQYF | TGTGCCAGCAGCACGGACAGGCTAGTTCGGGTGACCCAGTACTTC
many | TRBJ1-4 | 11 | TRBV20-1 | . | CSAHFNEKLFF | TGCAGTGCTCATTTTAATGAAAAACTGTTTTTT
many | TRBJ2-7 | 14 | TRBV20-1 | TRBD1 | CSAREGGRTYEQYF | TGCAGTGCTAGAGAAGGGGGCAGGACCTACGAGCAGTACTTC
. | TRBJ1-1 | 18 | TRBV4-1 | TRBD1 | CASSHRLRDRIKNTEAFF | TGCGCCAGCAGCCATAGACTCCGGGACAGGATTAAGAACACTGAAGCTTTCTTT
few | TRBJ1-1 | 13 | TRBV11-2 | . | CASSLVNVEGAFF | TGTGCCAGCAGCTTAGTTAATGTAGAGGGAGCTTTCTTT
. | TRBJ2-2 | 15 | TRBV4-3 | . | CASSQGGGATGELFF | TGCGCCAGCAGCCAAGGAGGCGGGGCCACCGGGGAGCTGTTTTTT
many | TRBJ2-7 | 12 | TRBV29-1 | . | CSVVGALDEQYF | TGCAGCGTTGTCGGGGCACTGGACGAGCAGTACTTC
few | TRBJ1-3 | 15 | TRBV4-2 | TRBD1 | CASSQDGDRGNTIYF | TGTGCCAGCAGCCAAGATGGGGACAGGGGAAACACCATATATTTT
. | TRBJ2-7 | 16 | TRBV5-1 | TRBD2 | CASSLEAGGPGYEQYF | TGCGCCAGCAGCTTGGAAGCGGGAGGGCCGGGGTACGAGCAGTACTTC